The clone carrying this T cell receptor beta chain was recorded at least ten times. Relying on iRepertoire HTBI primers and Arm-PCR of CDR3 regions, the team built TCR beta libraries. TCRdb reprocessed the multiplex PCR reads via MiXCR and lists one record per CDR3 protein. This table has about 220,000 distinct CDR3 sequences, around 19% appearing once. The germline V and J ends were trimmed by 6 bases and 8 bases, with 16 bases remaining between them. Germline lookup yields CDR1 SNHLY and CDR2 FYNNEI. The CDR3 runs 13 residues. The data originate from a study of regulatory T cells in long-lasting Graves disease. This sample's time point: newly diagnosed GD, antithyroid drugs for less than 3 months. Making the TCR library involved RNA that had been extracted from PBMCs. These same data were also listed under a study on T cells in Graves' hyperthyroidism and ophthalmopathy.

The genes are TRBV2 and TRBJ1-2, with D perhaps TRBD1 (5 bases). The sample here was peripheral blood mononuclear cells (PBMCs), taken at new diagnosis, from a patient treated with antithyroid drugs. This receptor was taken from a woman in her twenties or thirties with Graves disease. The CDR3, as DNA: TGTGCCAGCAGACTCGACTGGGGCGGGGGCTACACCTTC. It is translated as CASRLDWGGGYTF.